Listed below are T cell receptor beta chains from one sample, sequenced in a study of shared clonotypes between healthy human individuals. Clones were sequenced by immunoSEQ multiplex PCR, and TCRdb holds only the in-frame ones, with some missing. Of approximately 2,300,000 clones in the sample, 80% to 95% were seen once. The sequencing input was naive CD4+ T cells from PBMCs. The receptor source for this set is a man aged 18-30 years in good health. Some clones in this sample may be carry-over from other donors' samples. Each CDR3 is given with its conserved first and last residue. The D gene is left open where the match is weak. Some rows have no size entry. The others give once, few or many, or a class for an expanded clone.

J	D	V	size	CDR3	DNA
TRBJ2-1	TRBD2	TRBV5-1	NA	CASSLPLAGNYNEQFF	TGCGCCAGCAGCTTGCCACTAGCGGGAAACTACAATGAGCAGTTCTTC
TRBJ2-1	TRBD2	TRBV7-3	NA	CASSLSPSGRGNEQFF	TGTGCCAGCAGCTTAAGCCCTAGCGGGCGAGGGAATGAGCAGTTCTTC
TRBJ2-2	TRBD1	TRBV5-6	NA	CASSPPGQGSLDTGELFF	TGTGCCAGCAGCCCGCCGGGACAGGGGTCCTTGGACACCGGGGAGCTGTTTTTT
TRBJ1-1	NA	TRBV28	NA	CASSFGANTEAFF	TGTGCCAGCAGTTTCGGGGCGAACACTGAAGCTTTCTTT
TRBJ2-5	TRBD1	TRBV2	NA	CASSEAQSGGGETQYF	TGTGCCAGCAGTGAAGCGCAGTCAGGGGGCGGGGAGACCCAGTACTTC
TRBJ2-2	NA	TRBV7-3	NA	CASSLKGVGNTGELFF	TGTGCCAGCAGCCTAAAAGGGGTAGGGAACACCGGGGAGCTGTTTTTT
TRBJ2-5	NA	TRBV7-3	NA	CASSPSRDVRETQYF	TGTGCCAGCAGCCCTTCCAGGGATGTTAGGGAGACCCAGTACTTC
TRBJ2-7	TRBD1	TRBV6-5	NA	CASSPRQGMRYEQYF	TGTGCCAGCAGTCCCCGACAGGGCATGAGGTACGAGCAGTACTTC
TRBJ1-1	NA	TRBV2	NA	CASSAAEGTEAFF	TGTGCCAGCAGTGCGGCGGAGGGCACTGAAGCTTTCTTT
TRBJ1-1	NA	TRBV27	NA	CASSRGTSAFF	TGTGCCAGCAGTCGGGGAACTTCAGCTTTCTTT
TRBJ1-5	TRBD1	TRBV7-2	NA	CASSILGTGVNQPQHF	TGTGCCAGCAGCATACTCGGGACAGGGGTCAATCAGCCCCAGCATTTT
TRBJ2-1	TRBD2	TRBV19	few	CASSKGELAGGHNEQFF	TGTGCCAGTAGTAAGGGGGAACTAGCGGGAGGGCATAATGAGCAGTTCTTC
TRBJ2-7	NA	TRBV19	NA	CASSIDPRTVQYF	TGTGCCAGTAGTATAGATCCCCGGACCGTGCAGTACTTC
TRBJ1-3	NA	TRBV4-1	NA	CASSQEGGRNSGNTIYF	TGCGCCAGCAGCCAAGAAGGGGGTCGGAACTCTGGAAACACCATATATTTT
TRBJ1-1	NA	TRBV11-2	once	CASSYGDSIMNTEAFF	TGTGCCAGCAGCTACGGTGACAGCATTATGAACACTGAAGCTTTCTTT
TRBJ1-6	NA	TRBV9	NA	CASSVDWRSSPLHF	TGTGCCAGCAGCGTAGATTGGAGAAGTTCACCCCTCCACTTT
TRBJ1-1	TRBD1	TRBV5-1	NA	CASSLLAQGLAEAFF	TGCGCCAGCAGCTTGCTCGCACAGGGGCTGGCTGAAGCTTTCTTT
TRBJ2-7	TRBD2	TRBV6-1	NA	CASSGLAGGGYEQYF	TGTGCCAGCAGTGGCTTAGCGGGAGGTGGCTACGAGCAGTACTTC
TRBJ1-2	TRBD1	TRBV28	NA	CAGRTGGDYGYTF	TGTGCCGGCAGAACAGGGGGCGACTATGGCTACACCTTC
TRBJ1-1	NA	TRBV25-1	NA	CASSESTGGVNTEAFF	TGTGCCAGCAGTGAGTCTACAGGAGGAGTGAACACTGAAGCTTTCTTT
TRBJ2-3	NA	TRBV2	NA	CASALEGVDTQYF	TGTGCCAGCGCTCTAGAGGGAGTGGATACGCAGTATTTT
TRBJ2-7	TRBD1	TRBV6-6	once	CASRQGPHEQYF	TGTGCCAGCAGACAGGGGCCCCACGAGCAGTACTTC
TRBJ1-3	NA	TRBV4-2	NA	CASSQDSGNTIYF	TGTGCCAGCAGCCAAGATTCCGGAAACACCATATATTTT
TRBJ1-5	NA	TRBV5-1	NA	CASSPGHLNQPQHF	TGCGCCAGCAGCCCGGGCCACCTCAATCAGCCCCAGCATTTT